This paragraph reports one T cell receptor beta chain. This entry belongs to a study of control samples from healthy donors and cancer patients. Trimming took off 6 bases at V and 7 bases at J, with 16 bases between the two ends. The CDR3 consists of 13 residues. The data were produced by immunoSEQ multiplex PCR, yet TCRdb's version contains in-frame clones alone and is incomplete. The profile covers 150,000 or so clones, with approximately 93% appearing a single time and about 5.2% taken by the ten largest. The chain employs TRBV12-3 or TRBV12-4 and TRBJ2-7; D is unclear. Sequenced: blood. The origin of this receptor is a man aged 35 to 55 in good health. CDR3 in amino acids: CASRRAAFAEQYF. The CDR3 DNA follows: TGTGCCAGCAGACGCGCCGCTTTTGCGGAGCAGTACTTC.